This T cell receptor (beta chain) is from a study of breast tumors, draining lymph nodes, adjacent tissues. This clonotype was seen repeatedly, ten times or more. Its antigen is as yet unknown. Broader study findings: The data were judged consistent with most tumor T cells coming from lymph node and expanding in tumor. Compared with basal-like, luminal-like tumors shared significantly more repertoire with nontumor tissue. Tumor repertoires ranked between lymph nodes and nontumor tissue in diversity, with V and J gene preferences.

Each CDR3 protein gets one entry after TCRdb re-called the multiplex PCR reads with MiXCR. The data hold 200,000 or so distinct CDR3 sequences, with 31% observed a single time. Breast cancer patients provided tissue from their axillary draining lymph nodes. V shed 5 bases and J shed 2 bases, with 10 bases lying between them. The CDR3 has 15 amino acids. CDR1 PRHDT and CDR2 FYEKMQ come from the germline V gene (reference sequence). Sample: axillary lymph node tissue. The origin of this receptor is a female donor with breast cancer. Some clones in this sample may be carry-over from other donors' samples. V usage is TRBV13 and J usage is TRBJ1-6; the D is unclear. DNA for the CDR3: TGTGCCAGCAGCCCCACACCTACCTATAATTCACCCCTCCACTTT. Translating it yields CASSPTPTYNSPLHF.